The next 9 T cell receptor beta chains were all read from a single sample in a study of blood T cell repertoires in COVID-19. Method: immunoSEQ multiplex PCR; TCRdb's copy keeps in-frame clones and lacks some. The table has around 110,000 clones, over 80% seen once. Specimen: PBMCs or T cells enriched from blood (not recorded which). Receptor source: a woman aged 30 to 39 who had recovered from COVID-19.

The CDR3 DNA sequence: TGTGCCAGCAGTGAAGCGTTCTTTTCCGGGATCGAGCAGTTCTTC. This gives the protein CASSEAFFSGIEQFF. V gene TRBV6-1 combines with J gene TRBJ2-1, with D possibly being TRBD2 (5 bases). V lost 0 bases to trimming and J lost 10 bases, with 16 bases between them. The CDR3 contains 15 residues. Germline values: CDR1 MNHNS, CDR2 SASEGT.

The genes are TRBV7-9 and TRBJ2-3, with D perhaps matching TRBD1 (6 bases). The CDR3 has 16 residues. The V gene's germline CDR1 is SEHNR and CDR2 FQNEAQ (reference sequence). Trimming removed 4 bases from V and 3 bases from J, with 17 bases in between. CDR3 DNA sequence: TGTGCCAGCAGCTCGGCCCCCTTCAGGGGTACAGATACGCAGTATTTT. Translation: CASSSAPFRGTDTQYF.

The chain combines TRBV24-1 with TRBJ2-7; 8 nucleotides agree with TRBD1. Germline CDR1 is KGHDR and CDR2 is SFDVKD. This CDR3 contains 14 residues. J was trimmed by 3 bases and V by 9 bases; bases with no gene match: 9. CDR3 sequence reads: CATGSGTGLYEQYF. In DNA, the CDR3 is TGTGCCACCGGATCCGGGACAGGCCTCTACGAGCAGTACTTC.

This sequence joins TRBV5-1 and TRBJ2-5, with D possibly matching TRBD1 (5 bases). CDR3 length: 17 residues. CDR1 and CDR2 (germline): SGHRS, YFSETQ. With 0 bases removed from V and 2 bases from J, the gap between germline ends came to 17 bases. The CDR3 DNA follows: TGCGCCAGCAGCTTGGCCAAATTGCAGGGAAGTCAAGAGACCCAGTACTTC. This sequence encodes CASSLAKLQGSQETQYF.

The rearrangement joins TRBV28 to TRBJ2-2; a weak D match, TRBD1 (5 bases). CDR1 is MDHEN and CDR2 is SYDVKM in the germline V gene. This CDR3 is 13 amino acids long. The V gene lost 11 bases and the J gene lost 4 bases, with 14 bases spanning the gap. The CDR3 coding sequence is TGTGCCGGGGCGACGGCGAGCACCGGGGAGCTGTTTTTT. Amino acid sequence: CAGATASTGELFF.

This chain joins TRBV11-2 and TRBJ2-1; D gene ambiguous. Germline values: CDR1 SGHAT, CDR2 FQNNGV. V shed 1 base and J shed 5 bases, with 6 bases lying between them. The CDR3 is 13 residues long. CDR3 DNA: TGTGCCAGCAGCTTAGCGGGTGACAATGAGCAGTTCTTC. Translating it yields CASSLAGDNEQFF.

This clone came up once. Relative to the germline gene, one junction end is altered; a read error may explain this. This chain connects TRBV7-8 to TRBJ1-4, with D perhaps matching TRBD1 (5 bases). CDR3 size: 16 residues. Germline CDR1 is SGHVS and CDR2 is FQNEAQ. The CDR3 sequence: CASSLARGTPKEKLFF. DNA for the CDR3: TGTGCCAGCAGCTTAGCGCGGGGGACTCCTAAAGAAAAACTGTTTTTT.

CDR3 coding DNA: TGTGCCAGCTCACGGGCGACAGCTAGCACAGATACGCAGTATTTT. Amino acids: CASSRATASTDTQYF. The V and J genes are TRBV18 and TRBJ2-3; a weak D match, TRBD1 (5 bases). Germline CDR1 KGHSH, CDR2 LQKENI. The V end lost 4 bases, the J end lost 0 bases, and 11 bases lay between the germline ends. The CDR3 is made up of 15 amino acids.

The chain employs TRBV7-2 and TRBJ1-4, with TRBD1 matching 9 bases. V shed 6 bases and J 8 bases; nucleotides not matched to a gene: 7. Per the germline V gene, CDR1 is SGHTA and CDR2 is FQGNSA. The CDR3 has 14 residues. CDR3 sequence reads: CASSPGTGYEKLFF. CDR3 nucleotides: TGTGCCAGCAGTCCCGGGACAGGGTACGAAAAACTGTTTTTT.